This TCR beta chain stems from a study of cytomegalovirus exposure and HLA in healthy donors (dated by TCRdb to 2016 to 2017). For the study in its entirety: In an earlier analysis of 550 to 750 of the donors, 276 Gb of sequence data and approximately 100 million unique TCR beta sequences from roughly 180 million T cells were reported. Genome-wide SNP genotypes for about three fifths of the roughly 700 donors were used in a later genetic analysis, which treated that subset as a discovery cohort. The study aimed to test whether cataloging public T cell receptors could reveal signatures of past pathogen exposure. Using immunosequencing, the study profiled T cell repertoires from about 620 subjects and related those repertoires to cytomegalovirus serostatus. To decide whether each TCR beta V gene segment behaved as functional or pseudogenic, an earlier analysis of over 500 of the donors relied on high-throughput TCR beta sequencing. Among the approximately 430 genotyped donors, about 83% belonged to the genetic ancestry cluster associated with self-reported Caucasian donors. Rather than using new phenotypic data, the later analysis identified candidate immune exposures from TCR beta sequences and from how often those sequences occurred across donors. High-throughput TCR immunosequencing, statistical association of individual TCRs with disease status, and machine learning were combined to predict cytomegalovirus infection status. An early release that covered fewer than 750 HLA-typed donors contained about 300 gigabases of sequencing data and tens of millions of unique TCR sequences. Typing coverage differed by locus: A, B, C, DRB1 and DQB1 were typed in about 629-640 donors, DQA1 in approximately 520, DPA1 in approximately 610, and DPB1 in around 490. Among approximately 370 genotyped donors of the cohort, an average of around 240,000 unique TCR beta nucleotide sequences was sequenced per donor, of which 15% to 20% were non-productive. A separate validation cohort of over a hundred different subjects was used in addition to the 666-subject first cohort. HLA typing covered class I and class II loci at four-digit resolution. Every discovery cohort repertoire had been produced on one sequencing platform. A later analysis re-examined previously published TCR beta repertoires from more than 650 donors and added high-resolution HLA genotyping to investigate patterns of TCR occurrence. Donor age, sex, ethnicity and CMV serostatus were compiled together with the repertoire data. A few DR-DQ haplotypes were handled as single units for association and clustering because linkage in the cohort was strong.

Reading from cysteine to phenylalanine, the CDR3 counts 14 amino acids. The retained sequence is limited to the CDR3, 42 bases, with the frame set at the first base. CDR1 and CDR2 were assigned from the germline V gene as SGHRS and YFSETQ. V loses 4 bases of germline sequence and J loses 7 bases, and the interval between the two ends is 15 bases. Libraries were made using the immunoSEQ multiplex PCR assay. For the multiplex PCR, a mixture combining 60 forward primers for TCR Vbeta segments and 13 reverse primers for TCR Jbeta segments was used. Amplification of the CDR3 region of rearranged TCR beta genes was performed with a multiplex PCR assay on genomic DNA. On the Illumina HiSeq System, the amplified TCR beta libraries were sequenced as 87-base-pair reads. Regarding the original processing steps: A later analysis tallied some 79 million unique TCR beta chains across the 700 or so repertoires, and some 10 million of those chains were shared by two or more donors. To remove PCR and sequencing errors, raw reads were error-corrected and collapsed into unique sequences using a nearest-neighbor algorithm that merged closely related sequences. CDR3 sequences were aligned to IMGT reference sequences to assign V, D and J gene segments. For a sequence to be retained, a match of at least six nucleotides to both a V gene segment and a J gene segment was required. A rearrangement counted as productive if the CDR3 had no stop codons and remained in frame with V and J, and every other rearrangement counted as non-productive. CDR3 was defined by IMGT convention, running from the second conserved V-encoded cysteine to the conserved J-encoded phenylalanine. Sequences without an unambiguous match to a single V gene segment were excluded from the earlier analysis of approximately 600 of the donors. An earlier analysis of fewer than 750 of the donors classified V segments as functional when productive rearrangements were above 56.7% and as segregating when the standard deviation between donors was above 5%. A statistical classification framework was built to diagnose cytomegalovirus status from the catalog of TCR beta chain sequences. A later analysis assigned V and J genes by comparing TCR nucleotide sequences with IMGT/GENE-DB human TR gene sequences. In a later analysis, CDR3 sequences and most-parsimonious VDJ recombination scenarios were assigned using the TCRdist pipeline. A later analysis defined each TCR beta chain by its CDR3 amino acid sequence plus V-gene family, and excluded reads lacking a unique V-gene family. A later analysis removed 500 to 650 highly shared, low-generation-probability nucleotide sequences to deal with suspected cross-contamination and a sequencing artifact. In a later analysis, a clonal expansion index was calculated for each public chain from normalized within-repertoire ranks of inferred template counts. In a later analysis, generation probabilities were computed using a VDJ recombination model fitted to out-of-frame rearrangements, and the results were checked against IGoR. In a later analysis, TCR-TCR, TCR-HLA and TCR-CMV co-occurrence was scored with hypergeometric tests, and a repertoire-size bias correction was applied to TCR pairs. A later analysis estimated false discovery rates by permuting HLA or CMV assignments 20 times. A later analysis grouped co-occurring TCRs with DBSCAN, adding TCRdist sequence similarity when clustering within HLA-allele-positive subsets. Repertoires with fewer than 30,000 or more than 120,000 public chains, plus five repertoires with anomalous nucleotide sharing, were excluded from co-occurrence clustering. TCRdb stores this immuneACCESS table with in-frame sequences only. Part of the clones is absent; in the studies checked, under half of the shortfall reflects unresolved V genes, and no reason is known for the rest. The V and J calls and clone size come from that table; D and trimming were worked out from the DNA. Across this sample there are more than 85,000 clones, with about four fifths seen only once. The top ten constitute approximately 2% of the sample.

A remark on this clone: Its antigen specificity is not known. Base qualities are not provided; no much larger clone lies one nucleotide away.

The cohort comprised fewer than 750 healthy bone marrow donors. At the time of sampling, all cohort members were nominally healthy, though unrecorded immune exposures were likely present. The donor tested CMV seronegative, placing the donor among the 350 or so seronegative members of the cohort. A peripheral blood sample was provided by each donor, and peripheral blood mononuclear cells were used for TCR beta sequencing. The Qiagen DNeasy Blood Extraction Kit was used to extract genomic DNA from the blood cell samples. Findings and caveats that apply to the study as a whole: In a later genetic analysis, fewer N-insertions in productive TCRs were reported among donors in an Asian-associated ancestry cluster than the roughly 700-donor mean. A few of the identified cytomegalovirus-associated TCR beta chains were confirmed in vitro to be specific for cytomegalovirus antigens. When HLA alleles, especially DR and DQ, strongly co-occurred, attributing TCR associations to individual alleles was difficult. Linkage disequilibrium might explain the correlated functional status among segregating V segments, but an unknown experimental factor could not be ruled out. The earlier analysis of 587 of the donors excluded 15 to 20 rarely observed V segments, including chromosome 9 orphons, because counts were too low. A later analysis reported that several top co-occurrence clusters appeared linked to parvovirus B19, influenza, CMV and Epstein-Barr virus. The classifier was reported to diagnose cytomegalovirus status with high specificity and sensitivity in both the original cohort and the validation cohort. A later analysis found that most CMV-associated TCR beta chains appeared HLA-restricted, with HLA associations seemingly driven largely by CMV exposure. In an earlier analysis of 500 to 650 of the donors, most TCR beta V segments appeared in productive rearrangements about 87% or about 30% of the time, broadly matching IMGT annotations. Immune exposure information for the cohort was limited to CMV serostatus. Roughly uniform sequencing depth across donors was assumed in presence/absence analyses, although this assumption may not hold. Compared with equally common non-associated chains, HLA-associated TCR beta chains in a later analysis were more clonally expanded and had lower generation probabilities. Because the 87-base-pair reads could not distinguish some IMGT-functional V segments, including TRBV6-2 and TRBV6-3, those segments were excluded. A further reported finding was that TCR beta sequences accurately predicted the HLA-A and HLA-B alleles for most subjects in the first cohort. According to the authors, the approach could potentially be generalized to other disease states and immunological phenotypes. Specific HLA alleles were associated with about 17,000 TCR beta sequences at a false discovery rate of 0.05 in a later analysis. A cluster of highly shared sequence variants was judged likely to represent a technical artifact of the sequencing pipeline. Most TCR sequences were seen in very few donors, while some public TCRs were found in many individuals. A total of 150 to 200 TCR beta chains were listed by the study as associated with cytomegalovirus. A later genetic analysis associated a missense DCLRE1C variant with V-gene and J-gene trimming of TCR beta chains, and an independent cohort replicated the association. The cohort was sequenced for TCR beta chains only, and without alpha or paired-chain data the features that could be detected were limited. HLA typing was unavailable for some donors at each locus, so association tests used only the typed subset. In a later analysis, TCR association rates were found to vary across HLA loci, with the most associated TCRs seen for DRB1 alleles and the fewest for HLA-C alleles.

Sequences were obtained from PBMCs. The sequence links TRBV5-1 to TRBJ2-1; the D segment could be TRBD2, given 7 matching bases. The clonotype originates from a man under 40 in good health and CMV-seronegative. The CDR3 loop reads CASSLGGALNEQFF. The DNA sequence follows: TGCGCCAGCAGCCTTGGGGGGGCCTTGAATGAGCAGTTCTTC.